This TCR beta chain was sequenced in a study of CD8+ T cells in alopecia areata. Per germline, CDR1 SNHLY and CDR2 FYNNEI. The CDR3 is 14 residues long. V dropped 6 bases and J dropped 4 bases, with 15 bases sitting between them. After isolation, RNA underwent reverse transcription to generate cDNA as the sequencing template. Here immunoSEQ multiplex PCR was the method, and the copy in TCRdb shows in-frame clones only, minus some. The sample holds approximately 150,000 clones, approximately 50% seen once. This specimen was CD4+ T cells sorted from blood, taken at week 0. The chain couples TRBV2 to TRBJ1-1; D may be TRBD1 (6 bases). The clonotype originates from a human donor with alopecia areata. The CDR3 DNA sequence: TGTGCCAGCAGCCTACAGGGCTCTGGCACTGAAGCTTTCTTT. Amino acid sequence: CASSLQGSGTEAFF.